The clone carrying this T cell receptor beta chain was found once. This record belongs to a study of T cell responses to AZD1222 COVID-19 vaccine. TCRdb's copy holds only in-frame clones and misses some; the assay was immunoSEQ multiplex PCR. Of 150,000 to 200,000 clones detected, less than 95% appear once; the ten largest clones hold 1.1% to 1.5%. Germline assignment: CDR1 WSHSY and CDR2 SAAADI. CDR3 length: 15 amino acids. The J segment lost 10 bases and the V segment lost 0 bases, leaving 8 bases of the junction unmatched. This clonotype was sampled from an adult in good health. The chain couples TRBV10-2 to TRBJ1-1, with 10 bases lining up with TRBD1. Here the sequenced sample was peripheral blood, taken on day 0 of AZD1222 vaccination. DNA for the CDR3: TGCGCCAGCAGTGAGTCGTATGGGACAGGGGAAGTAGCTTTCTTT. Translated, it gives CASSESYGTGEVAFF.